These 3 T cell receptor beta chains came from one sample sequenced in a study of immune cell composition in non-small cell lung cancer. Some clones are missing from TCRdb's copy, which holds only in-frame ones; the method was immunoSEQ multiplex PCR. This table holds some 3,100 clones, around four fifths found once. Input material: lung tumor tissue. All receptors derive from a human donor with non-small cell lung cancer.

V is TRBV5-6 and J is TRBJ1-6, with 10 bases lining up with TRBD1. CDR3 length equals 15 residues. CDR1 and CDR2 from the germline V gene are SGHDT and YYEEEE. V shed 0 bases, J shed 10 bases, and the junction held 4 bases outside the gene matches. CDR3 coding DNA: TGTGCCAGCAGCTTGGGGGGGACAGGGGCCTCACCCCTCCACTTT. Its protein is CASSLGGTGASPLHF. The full variable domain, its missing parts supplied by reference TRBV5-6 and TRBJ1-6, is DAGVTQSPTHLIKTRGQQVTLRCSPKSGHDTVSWYQQALGQGPQFIFQYYEEEERQRGNFPDRFSGHQFPNYSSELNVNALLLGDSALYLCASSLGGTGASPLHFGNGTRLTVT.

The chain is built from TRBV18 and TRBJ1-6, with 9 bases that match TRBD1. The CDR3 length is 15 residues. Trimming cost V 0 bases and J 10 bases; bases outside gene matches: 4. CDR1 and CDR2 from the germline V gene are KGHSH and LQKENI. In DNA form, the CDR3 reads TGTGCCAGCTCACCACCGGGACAGGGAGGCTCACCCCTCCACTTT. Protein sequence: CASSPPGQGGSPLHF.

The genes are TRBV27 and TRBJ2-6, with TRBD2 matching 7 bases. The CDR3 has 19 residues. Germline CDR1 reads MNHEY; CDR2 reads SMNVEV (reference sequence). V gave up 6 bases and J gave up 1 base; unmatched junction bases: 15. The CDR3 nucleotides read TGTGCCAGCAGCCCACCCTGGGGAGGGAGGAGTTCTGGGGCCAACGTCCTGACTTTC. Protein product: CASSPPWGGRSSGANVLTF.